This T cell receptor beta chain was captured by sequencing in a study of Graves' ophthalmopathy and Graves' hyperthyroidism. Researchers took RNA transcripts and amplified TCR beta CDR3 regions from them. HTBI primers primed a first-round RT-PCR, and a second-round multiplex PCR followed. From the multiplex PCR reads, TCRdb called clonotypes with MiXCR, one entry per CDR3 protein. The sample lists some 520,000 distinct CDR3 sequences, 13% to 15% occurring once. The CDR3 length is 15 residues. CDR1 is MNHNS and CDR2 is SASEGT in the germline V gene. The junction had 5 bases not matched to a gene; V was cut back by 1 base and J by 4 bases.

Sequencing was performed on blood. The TCR comes from a woman aged 25 to 39 with Graves' ophthalmopathy. The chain carries TRBV6-1 and TRBJ2-5, with 8 bases lining up with TRBD2. This chain's CDR3 is CASSEGPSGRETQYF. The DNA for the CDR3 is TGTGCCAGCAGTGAAGGGCCTAGCGGGCGAGAGACCCAGTACTTC.